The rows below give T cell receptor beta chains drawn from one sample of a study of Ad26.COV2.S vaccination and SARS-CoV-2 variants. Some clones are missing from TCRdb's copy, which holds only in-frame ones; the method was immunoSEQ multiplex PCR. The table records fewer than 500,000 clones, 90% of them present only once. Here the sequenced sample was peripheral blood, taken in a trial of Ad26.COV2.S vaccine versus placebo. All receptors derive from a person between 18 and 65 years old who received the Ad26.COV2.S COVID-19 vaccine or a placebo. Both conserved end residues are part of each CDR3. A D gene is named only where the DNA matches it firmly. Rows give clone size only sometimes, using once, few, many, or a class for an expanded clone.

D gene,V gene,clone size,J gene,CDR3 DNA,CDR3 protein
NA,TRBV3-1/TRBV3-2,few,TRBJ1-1,TGTGCCAGCAGCCTCCTCCCGACAGGCGTGAACACTGAAGCTTTCTTT,CASSLLPTGVNTEAFF
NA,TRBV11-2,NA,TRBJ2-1,TGTGCCAGCAGCTTAGCCTCGATACCCGGCTACAATGAGCAGTTCTTC,CASSLASIPGYNEQFF
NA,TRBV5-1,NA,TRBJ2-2,TGCGCCAGCAGTAGGACAGCCTCTCCAGGGGAGCTGTTTTTT,CASSRTASPGELFF
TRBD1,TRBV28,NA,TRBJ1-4,TGTGCCAGCAGACGTCGACAGGGGGCTTTTGAAAAACTGTTTTTT,CASRRRQGAFEKLFF
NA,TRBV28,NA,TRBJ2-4,TGTGCCAGCACCGACAACAGGAAAAAAAACATTCAGTACTTC,CASTDNRKKNIQYF
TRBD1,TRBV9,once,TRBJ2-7,TGTGCCAGCAGCGTAGAGGTGACAGGGAGCTACGAGCAGTACTTC,CASSVEVTGSYEQYF
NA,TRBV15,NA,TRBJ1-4,TGTGCCACCAGCAGCCCCAACTTCGGGCGGGAGAATGAAAAACTGTTTTTT,CATSSPNFGRENEKLFF
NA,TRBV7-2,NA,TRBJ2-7,TGTGCCAGCAGCTCGGACTATACCTACGAGCAGTACTTC,CASSSDYTYEQYF
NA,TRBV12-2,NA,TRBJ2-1,TGTGCAAGTCGCTTAGAGGGGCGGGAGGAAAATGAGCAGTTCTTC,CASRLEGREENEQFF
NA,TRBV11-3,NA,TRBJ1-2,TGTGCCAGCACCCCGACCGGGACACAAGCTAACTATGGCTACACCTTC,CASTPTGTQANYGYTF
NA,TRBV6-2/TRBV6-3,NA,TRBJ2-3,TGTGCCAGCAGTTATTCCCGGGGCACAGATACGCAGTATTTT,CASSYSRGTDTQYF
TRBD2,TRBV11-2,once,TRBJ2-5,TGTGCCAGCAGCCGCAGTAGCGGGAGAATTGGAGAGACCCAGTACTTC,CASSRSSGRIGETQYF
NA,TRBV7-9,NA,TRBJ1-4,TGTGCCAGCAGCTTAGCGGGGGGCCCTGAAAAACTGTTTTTT,CASSLAGGPEKLFF
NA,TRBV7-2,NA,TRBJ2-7,TGTGCCAGCAGCGCTTCCTACGAGCAGTACTTC,CASSASYEQYF
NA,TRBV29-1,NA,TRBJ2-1,TGCAGCGTTGAGAGTCAGGGGAACAATGAGCAGTTCTTC,CSVESQGNNEQFF
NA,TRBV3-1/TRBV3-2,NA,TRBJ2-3,TGTGCCAGCAGCCAGAGCACAGATACGCAGTATTTT,CASSQSTDTQYF
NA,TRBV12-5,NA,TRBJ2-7,TGTGCTAGTGGTTCGGGAGAAGGTGTGGGGGACGAGCAGTACTTC,CASGSGEGVGDEQYF
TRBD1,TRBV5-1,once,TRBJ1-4,TGCGCCAGCAGCTTTGAGGGGGCTTCAGAAAAACTGTTTTTT,CASSFEGASEKLFF
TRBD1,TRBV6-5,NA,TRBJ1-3,TGTGCCAGCAGCGGGGACAGAGTAGCTGGAAACACCATATATTTT,CASSGDRVAGNTIYF
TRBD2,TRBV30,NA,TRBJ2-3,TGTGCCTGGAGTGGCCTAGCGGAGGGAGGATCTAGCACAGATACGCAGTATTTT,CAWSGLAEGGSSTDTQYF
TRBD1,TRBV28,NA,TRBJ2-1,TGTGCCAGCAGTCTACAGGGGGATGAGCAGTTCTTC,CASSLQGDEQFF
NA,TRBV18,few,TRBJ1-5,TGTGCCAGCTCACCTATAAGGAGCAATCAGCCCCAGCATTTT,CASSPIRSNQPQHF
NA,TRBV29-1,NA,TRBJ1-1,TGCAGCGACCAGCCACGGCGTGGGGACACTGAAGCTTTCTTT,CSDQPRRGDTEAFF
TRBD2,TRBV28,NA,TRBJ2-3,TGTGCCAGCAGTAATAGCGGGAGTATCGATACGCAGTATTTT,CASSNSGSIDTQYF
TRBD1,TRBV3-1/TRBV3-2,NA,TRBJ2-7,TGTGCCAGCAGCCAAGGACAGGGACCCTACGAGCAGTACTTC,CASSQGQGPYEQYF
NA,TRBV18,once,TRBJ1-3,TGTGCCAGCTCACCCCGGGCGCCCGAGAGCTCTGGAAACACCATATATTTT,CASSPRAPESSGNTIYF
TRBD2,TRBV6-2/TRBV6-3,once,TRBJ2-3,TGTGCCAGCAGTTACCCGCTAGCGGGAGGGACTTCTAGCACAGATACGCAGTATTTT,CASSYPLAGGTSSTDTQYF
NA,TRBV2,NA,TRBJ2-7,TGTGCCAGCAGCCCTAGGCGCAGCACACGGGAGCAGTACTTC,CASSPRRSTREQYF
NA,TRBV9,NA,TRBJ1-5,TGTGCCAGCAGCGTAGGGCACAGGGATGGTCAGCCCCAGCATTTT,CASSVGHRDGQPQHF
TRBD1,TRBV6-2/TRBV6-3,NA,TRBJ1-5,TGTGCCAGCAGTCAAGGGACAGGGATTGGCAATCAGCCCCAGCATTTT,CASSQGTGIGNQPQHF
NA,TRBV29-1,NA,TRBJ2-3,TGCAGCGTTGCACGACGGAACAGGGTGAGGACAGATACGCAGTATTTT,CSVARRNRVRTDTQYF
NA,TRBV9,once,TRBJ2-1,TGTGCCAGCAGCGTAGCTGAGTACAATGAGCAGTTCTTC,CASSVAEYNEQFF
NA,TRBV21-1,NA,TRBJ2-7,TGTGCCAGCAGCAAACTTGATTACCGGGACACCTCCTACGAGCAGTACTTC,CASSKLDYRDTSYEQYF
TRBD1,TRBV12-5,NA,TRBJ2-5,TGTGCTAGTGGTTTGGGGACAGGGGGTGTCGCAGAGACCCAGTACTTC,CASGLGTGGVAETQYF
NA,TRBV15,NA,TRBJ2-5,TGTGCCACCAGCAGAGTTCTTCAAGAGACCCAGTACTTC,CATSRVLQETQYF
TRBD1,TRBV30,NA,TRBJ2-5,TGTGCCTGGAGGGGGACAGGGGGCAGGGAGACCCAGTACTTC,CAWRGTGGRETQYF
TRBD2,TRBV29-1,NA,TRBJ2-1,TGCAGCGTACATAGCGGGGGATACAATGAGCAGTTCTTC,CSVHSGGYNEQFF
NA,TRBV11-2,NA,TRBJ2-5,TGTGCCAGCAGCCCCGTCCCTACGGAGACCCAGTACTTC,CASSPVPTETQYF
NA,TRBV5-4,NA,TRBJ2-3,TGTGCCAGCAGCTTGACACCAGATACGCAGTATTTT,CASSLTPDTQYF
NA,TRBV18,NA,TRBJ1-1,TGTGCCAGCTCACCTCGGGCCCCTGGGGGGAACACTGAAGCTTTCTTT,CASSPRAPGGNTEAFF
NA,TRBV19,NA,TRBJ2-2,TGTGCCAGTAGTAGTCAGCGGTGGGGGACCGGGGAGCTGTTTTTT,CASSSQRWGTGELFF
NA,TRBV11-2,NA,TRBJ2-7,TGTGCCAGCAGCTTACCCGGGGCCACCTACGAGCAGTACTTC,CASSLPGATYEQYF